This T cell receptor beta chain was found in a study of cytomegalovirus exposure and HLA in healthy donors (dated 2017 in TCRdb). For the study in its entirety: In an earlier analysis of around 540 of the donors, 250 to 350 Gb of sequence data and approximately 100 million unique TCR beta sequences from about 190 million T cells were reported. Roughly 300 gigabases of sequencing data and 80 million or so unique TCR sequences were included in an early release covering about 700 HLA-typed donors. A later analysis re-examined previously published TCR beta repertoires from several hundred donors and added high-resolution HLA genotyping to investigate patterns of TCR occurrence. Among 300 to 450 genotyped donors of the cohort, an average of 235,054 unique TCR beta nucleotide sequences were sequenced per donor, about a sixth of them non-productive. Class I and class II HLA loci were covered by the typing at four-digit resolution. Of the roughly 390 genotyped donors, 75% to 85% were placed in the genetic ancestry cluster associated with self-reported Caucasian donors. Because of strong linkage in the cohort, 4 to 6 DR-DQ haplotypes were treated as single units for association and clustering. Every discovery cohort repertoire had been produced on one sequencing platform. Rather than using new phenotypic data, the later analysis identified candidate immune exposures from TCR beta sequences and from how often those sequences occurred across donors. High-throughput TCR immunosequencing, statistical association of individual TCRs with disease status, and machine learning were combined to predict cytomegalovirus infection status. Typing coverage differed by locus: A, B, C, DRB1 and DQB1 were typed in roughly 620-640 donors, DQA1 in roughly 500, DPA1 in 600 to 610, and DPB1 in just under 490. Along with the approximately 650-subject first cohort, a separate validation cohort of over 90 different subjects was used. Donor age, sex, ethnicity and CMV serostatus were compiled together with the repertoire data. The aim of the study was to test whether cataloging public T cell receptors could identify signatures of past pathogen exposure. Genome-wide SNP genotypes for about 65% of the roughly 670 donors were used in a later genetic analysis, which treated that subset as a discovery cohort. To decide whether each TCR beta V gene segment behaved as functional or pseudogenic, an earlier analysis of 587 of the donors relied on high-throughput TCR beta sequencing. Using immunosequencing, the study profiled T cell repertoires from 500 to 800 subjects and related those repertoires to cytomegalovirus serostatus. The research as a whole found: Linkage disequilibrium might explain the correlated functional status among segregating V segments, but an unknown experimental factor could not be excluded. In a later analysis, over 15,000 TCR beta sequences were associated with specific HLA alleles at a false discovery rate of 0.05. A further reported finding was that TCR beta sequences accurately predicted the HLA-A and HLA-B alleles for most subjects in the first cohort. In vitro tests confirmed that a few of the cytomegalovirus-associated TCR beta chains recognize cytomegalovirus antigens. The earlier analysis of fewer than 750 of the donors excluded roughly 16 rarely observed V segments, including chromosome 9 orphons, because counts were too low. Assigning TCR associations to individual alleles was difficult when HLA alleles, especially DR and DQ, strongly co-occurred. Sequencing depth was assumed to be roughly uniform across donors in the presence/absence analyses, though that assumption may not hold. In a later analysis, the rate of TCR association differed among HLA loci, with DRB1 alleles having the most associated TCRs and HLA-C alleles having the fewest. In a later analysis, several top co-occurrence clusters were reported to appear linked to parvovirus B19, influenza, CMV and Epstein-Barr virus. Most TCR sequences were observed very rarely across donors, whereas some public TCRs were present in many individuals. A later analysis found that most CMV-associated TCR beta chains appeared HLA-restricted, with HLA associations seemingly driven largely by CMV exposure. The study listed 164 TCR beta chains as associated with cytomegalovirus. Compared with the approximately 670-donor mean, donors in an Asian-associated ancestry cluster had fewer N-insertions in productive TCRs, according to a later genetic analysis. An association between a missense DCLRE1C variant and V-gene and J-gene trimming of TCR beta chains was found in a later genetic analysis and replicated in an independent cohort. In this cohort, only TCR beta chains were sequenced, and detectable features were limited by the absence of alpha or paired-chain data. A later analysis found that HLA-associated TCR beta chains were more clonally expanded and had lower generation probabilities than equally common non-associated chains. Some IMGT-functional V segments, including TRBV6-2 and TRBV6-3, could not be distinguished by the 87-base-pair reads and were therefore excluded. In an earlier analysis of approximately 600 of the donors, most TCR beta V segments were observed in productive rearrangements about 87% or about 30% of the time, broadly matching IMGT annotations. The authors suggested that the approach could potentially be extended to other disease states and immunological phenotypes. Because some donors lacked HLA typing at each locus, the association tests relied only on the typed subset. In both the original and validation cohorts, the classifier was reported to diagnose cytomegalovirus status with high specificity and sensitivity. CMV serostatus was the only immune exposure information available for the cohort. A cluster of highly shared sequence variants was judged likely to be a technical artifact of the sequencing pipeline.

The cohort consisted of approximately 670 healthy bone marrow donors. Cohort members were all nominally healthy when sampled, although unrecorded immune exposures were likely present. The donor tested CMV seronegative and was one of the 352 seronegative cohort members. Each donor provided a peripheral blood sample, and peripheral blood mononuclear cells were used for TCR beta sequencing. The Qiagen DNeasy Blood Extraction Kit was used to extract genomic DNA from the blood cell samples. Trimming costs V 1 base and J 7 bases, and their ends lie 10 bases apart. Taken from the germline V gene, the CDR1 and CDR2 loops are LGHNA and YSLEER. CDR3 length: 14 amino acids, cysteine to phenylalanine. The retained sequence is limited to the CDR3, 42 bases, with the frame set at the first base. The protocol used for the library was the immunoSEQ multiplex PCR assay. A mixture of 60 forward primers for TCR Vbeta segments and 13 reverse primers for TCR Jbeta segments was used in the multiplex PCR. Amplification of the CDR3 region of rearranged TCR beta genes was performed with a multiplex PCR assay on genomic DNA. On the Illumina HiSeq System, the amplified TCR beta libraries were sequenced as 87-base-pair reads. As for how the authors treated the data: A later analysis counted some 80 million unique TCR beta chains across the 550 to 800 repertoires, and around 12 million of these chains were shared by at least two donors. Raw reads were error-corrected and collapsed into unique sequences by a nearest-neighbor algorithm in which closely related sequences were merged to remove PCR and sequencing errors. V, D and J gene segments were assigned by aligning CDR3 sequences to IMGT reference sequences. For a sequence to be retained, a match of at least six nucleotides was required to both a V gene segment and a J gene segment. A rearrangement counted as productive if the CDR3 had no stop codons and remained in frame with V and J, and every other rearrangement counted as non-productive. Following IMGT convention, CDR3 was defined as the stretch from the second conserved V-encoded cysteine to the conserved J-encoded phenylalanine. Sequences without an unambiguous match to a single V gene segment were excluded from the earlier analysis of 450 to 650 of the donors. An earlier analysis of just under 600 of the donors called V segments functional above 56.7% productive rearrangements and segregating when the between-donor standard deviation exceeded 5%. To diagnose cytomegalovirus status from the catalog of TCR beta chain sequences, a statistical classification framework was built. A later analysis assigned V and J genes by comparing TCR nucleotide sequences with IMGT/GENE-DB human TR gene sequences. Using the TCRdist pipeline, a later analysis assigned CDR3 sequences along with most-parsimonious VDJ recombination scenarios. In a later analysis, each TCR beta chain was defined by its CDR3 amino acid sequence together with its V-gene family, and reads lacking a unique V-gene family were excluded. A later analysis removed 500 to 650 highly shared, low-generation-probability nucleotide sequences to deal with suspected cross-contamination and a sequencing artifact. A later analysis calculated a clonal expansion index for each public chain from normalized within-repertoire ranks of inferred template counts. A later analysis computed generation probabilities with a VDJ recombination model fitted to out-of-frame rearrangements, and checked the results against IGoR. A later analysis scored TCR-TCR, TCR-HLA and TCR-CMV co-occurrence with hypergeometric tests, applying a repertoire-size bias correction to TCR pairs. To estimate false discovery rates, a later analysis permuted the HLA or CMV assignments 20 times. A later analysis grouped co-occurring TCRs with DBSCAN, adding TCRdist sequence similarity when clustering within HLA-allele-positive subsets. Co-occurrence clustering excluded repertoires with fewer than 30,000 or more than 120,000 public chains, plus five with anomalous nucleotide sharing. The table was pulled from immuneACCESS by TCRdb, which kept in-frame rearrangements only. Such tables lose some clones; where checked, under half of the loss comes from unresolved V genes, and the rest has no known cause. V, J and clone size are those of that table, while D and trimming were read from the DNA. The sample table records approximately 43,000 clones. The leading ten clones occupy approximately 2% of the sample.

To note about this clone: Its antigen specificity is not known.

This receptor chain uses TRBV4-3 and TRBJ2-2; there is no confident call for the D gene. Sequenced: PBMCs. The receptor was isolated from a woman between 25 and 40 years old in good health and CMV-seronegative. This receptor carries the CDR3 CASSQVGNGGELFF. The nucleotide sequence reads TGCGCCAGCAGCCAAGTCGGTAACGGCGGGGAGCTGTTTTTT.